Each of the 17 T cell receptor beta chains below was sequenced from the same sample in a study of graft-versus-host responses after intestinal transplantation. Sequenced by immunoSEQ multiplex PCR; TCRdb stores in-frame clones only, minus some. Here the sample spans some 140,000 clones, roughly nine tenths being singletons. Antigens of these TCRs are unknown. The sequenced sample was unstimulated CD4+ T cells sorted from spleen or lymph node cells, obtained before intestinal transplant. The origin of the receptors is a human donor who received an intestinal transplant.

The chain carries TRBV28 and TRBJ2-2, with D unclear. Germline V gene sequence: CDR1 MDHEN, CDR2 SYDVKM. The CDR3 runs to 15 residues. V was clipped by 3 bases and J by 2 bases, with 10 bases between them. CDR3 bases: TGTGCCAGCAGTTTTGATTGGAGTAACACCGGGGAGCTGTTTTTT. It codes for CASSFDWSNTGELFF.

The V call is TRBV4-1, the J call TRBJ1-2; 7 bases are shared with TRBD1. The CDR3 contains 18 residues. The germline V gene encodes CDR1 MGHRA and CDR2 YSYEKL. Trimming removed 1 base from V and 4 bases from J; junction bases left unmatched: 15. CDR3 nucleotides: TGCGCCAGCAGCCAAGGAACCGGGACAGCGGCTGTTAGCTATGGCTACACCTTC. This translates into CASSQGTGTAAVSYGYTF.

The V and J genes are TRBV18 and TRBJ2-5; D not resolved. V dropped 1 base and J dropped 1 base, with 4 bases sitting between them. The germline V gene has CDR1 KGHSH and CDR2 LQKENI. The CDR3 loop spans 13 amino acids. CDR3 region: CASSPQSQETQYF. CDR3 DNA: TGTGCCAGCTCACCACAGAGCCAAGAGACCCAGTACTTC.

The chain employs TRBV2 and TRBJ1-5, with D hard to call. V was clipped by 2 bases and J by 0 bases, with 8 bases between them. Germline V lookup: CDR1 SNHLY, CDR2 FYNNEI. The CDR3 consists of 15 residues. The CDR3 sequence: CASSELGNSNQPQHF. As DNA, the CDR3 is TGTGCCAGCAGTGAATTAGGAAATAGCAATCAGCCCCAGCATTTT.

This rearrangement joins TRBV6-5 to TRBJ2-7; the D is unclear. CDR1 and CDR2 from the germline V gene are MNHEY and SVGAGI. The CDR3 sequence is 14 residues long. The V end was cut by 5 bases, the J end by 3 bases, with 14 bases between. CDR3 nucleotide sequence: TGTGCCAGCAGTGAAGAAGGCAGAATCTACGAGCAGTACTTC. Its protein product is CASSEEGRIYEQYF.

The V gene is TRBV10-2, the J gene TRBJ2-2, with D maybe TRBD1 (5 bases). This CDR3 spans 11 amino acids. The germline gives CDR1 WSHSY, CDR2 SAAADI. V was pared by 8 bases and J by 9 bases, with 10 bases between. This chain's CDR3 is CASSGARELFF. Here the CDR3 DNA reads TGCGCCAGCTCTGGGGCCAGGGAGCTGTTTTTT.

This chain joins TRBV14 and TRBJ2-1, with a tentative D call TRBD1 (8 bases). Germline V gene sequence: CDR1 SGHDN, CDR2 FVKESK. The CDR3 is 15 residues long. Between the trimmed V and J ends, which lost 3 bases and 7 bases, there was a span of 16 bases. This chain's CDR3 is CASSHYRGGLNEQFF. Written as DNA, the CDR3 is TGTGCCAGCAGCCATTACAGGGGGGGCCTGAATGAGCAGTTCTTC.

V usage is TRBV6-6 and J usage is TRBJ1-1, with a weak D call TRBD1 (6 bases). Germline loops: CDR1 MNHNY, CDR2 SVGAGI (reference sequence). The V gene lost 4 bases and the J gene lost 3 bases, with 9 bases spanning the gap. There are 13 residues in the CDR3. The CDR3 sequence is CASSWGADTEAFF. The CDR3 bases are TGTGCCAGCAGTTGGGGGGCAGACACTGAAGCTTTCTTT.

The chain joins TRBV6-5 to TRBJ1-2; 7 nucleotides line up with TRBD1. The ends lost 0 bases at V and 6 bases at J; junction bases unmatched: 7. The germline CDR1 and CDR2 sequences are MNHEY and SVGAGI. The CDR3 runs 15 residues. CDR3 sequence reads: CASSYSSTGSNGYTF. CDR3 nucleotide sequence: TGTGCCAGCAGTTACTCGTCGACAGGGTCGAATGGCTACACCTTC.

The J gene is TRBJ1-1, the V gene TRBV12-5; D not certain. There are 13 residues in the CDR3. Germline CDR1 LGHNT, CDR2 FRNRAP. V shed 4 bases and J shed 1 base, with 7 bases lying between them. The CDR3 is CASGSRGNTEAFF. CDR3 coding DNA: TGTGCTAGTGGTTCTCGGGGGAACACTGAAGCTTTCTTT. Using reference TRBV12-5 and TRBJ1-1 for the parts outside the CDR3, the full variable domain is DARVTQTPRHKVTEMGQEVTMRCQPILGHNTVFWYRQTMMQGLELLAYFRNRAPLDDSGMPKDRFSAEMPDATLATLKIQPSEPRDSAVYFCASGSRGNTEAFFGQGTRLTVV.

This clone was counted once. The rearrangement links TRBV27 to TRBJ2-3; D is undetermined. Germline V gene sequence: CDR1 MNHEY, CDR2 SMNVEV (reference sequence). Trimming took 2 bases from V and 1 from J, leaving 7 bases between them. The CDR3 spans 14 residues. In DNA form, the CDR3 reads TGTGCCAGCAGTTTAGTTTCCGGCACAGATACGCAGTATTTT. Translation gives CASSLVSGTDTQYF.

The chain recombines TRBV5-6 with TRBJ1-1; D remains ambiguous. There are 13 residues in the CDR3. The ends were cut back, 3 bases at V and 2 bases at J, with 8 bases in the middle. Germline CDR1 and CDR2: SGHDT and YYEEEE. This chain's CDR3 is CASSWTANTEAFF. DNA for the CDR3: TGTGCCAGCAGCTGGACGGCCAACACTGAAGCTTTCTTT.

CDR3 sequence reads: CASSSGQNEKLFF. The CDR3 DNA reads as TGTGCCAGCTCATCCGGACAGAATGAAAAACTGTTTTTT. The V call is TRBV18, the J call TRBJ1-4; tentative D call: TRBD1 (6 bases). The germline gives CDR1 KGHSH, CDR2 LQKENI. Trimming removed 5 bases at V and 5 bases at J, with 9 bases between. CDR3 length: 13 amino acids.

The chain combines TRBV19 with TRBJ2-1; unclear D gene. Germline V gives CDR1 LNHDA, CDR2 SQIVND (reference sequence). The CDR3 is 14 amino acids. V dropped 5 bases and J dropped 2 bases, with 10 bases sitting between them. The CDR3 nucleotides read TGTGCCAGTAGTTCCCTCGACCCCTACAATGAGCAGTTCTTC. It translates to CASSSLDPYNEQFF.

The CDR3 here is CASSTQRGAGEAFF. The CDR3 nucleotides read TGCGCCAGCAGCACACAACGGGGGGCGGGTGAAGCTTTCTTT. V and J are TRBV5-1 and TRBJ1-1, with D perhaps matching TRBD1 (6 bases). The CDR3 runs to 14 residues. Deletions cut 4 bases from V and 7 bases from J, with 17 bases between. CDR1 SGHRS and CDR2 YFSETQ come from the germline V gene.

The V gene is TRBV27, the J gene TRBJ1-5; D perhaps matches TRBD1 (5 bases). This CDR3 comprises 15 residues. Trimming took 5 bases from V and 6 from J, leaving 17 bases between them. Germline V gives CDR1 MNHEY, CDR2 SMNVEV (reference sequence). CDR3 loop: CASSPRAGEAQPQHF. The CDR3 bases are TGTGCCAGCAGTCCTCGGGCGGGGGAGGCTCAGCCCCAGCATTTT.

The chain has TRBV27 and TRBJ2-1; D might be TRBD1 or TRBD2, each matching 5 bases. V was pared by 5 bases and J by 3 bases, with 26 bases between. This CDR3 comprises 19 residues. CDR1 is MNHEY, CDR2 SMNVEV, per germline (reference sequence). CDR3 amino acids: CASSLHRTSRDPSYNEQFF. The DNA of the CDR3 is TGTGCCAGCAGTCTCCACAGAACGAGCAGGGACCCCAGCTACAATGAGCAGTTCTTC.